Listed here is a single TCR beta chain. TCRdb re-derived calls from the 5' RACE reads in MiXCR, one entry per CDR3 protein. The sample lists hundreds of thousands of distinct CDR3 sequences, roughly 4% seen once, with about 25% in the top ten. V lost 3 bases to trimming and J lost 16 bases, with 19 bases between them. The CDR3 runs 13 residues. The V gene's germline CDR1 is SGHTA and CDR2 FQGNSA. This entry comes from a study of T cells after yellow fever vaccination. Turning to the study itself: Fractions low in cell number were prepared with SMART-Seq v4 Ultra Low Input.

This specimen was PBMCs, taken on the day of the yellow fever booster vaccination. The V call is TRBV7-2, the J call TRBJ2-1; D unresolved. The TCR comes from a man aged 18 to 29 who received the YFV17D yellow fever vaccine. CDR3 loop: CASSFYLLDELFF. CDR3 bases: TGTGCCAGCAGCTTTTACCTACTGGATGAGCTCTTCTTC.